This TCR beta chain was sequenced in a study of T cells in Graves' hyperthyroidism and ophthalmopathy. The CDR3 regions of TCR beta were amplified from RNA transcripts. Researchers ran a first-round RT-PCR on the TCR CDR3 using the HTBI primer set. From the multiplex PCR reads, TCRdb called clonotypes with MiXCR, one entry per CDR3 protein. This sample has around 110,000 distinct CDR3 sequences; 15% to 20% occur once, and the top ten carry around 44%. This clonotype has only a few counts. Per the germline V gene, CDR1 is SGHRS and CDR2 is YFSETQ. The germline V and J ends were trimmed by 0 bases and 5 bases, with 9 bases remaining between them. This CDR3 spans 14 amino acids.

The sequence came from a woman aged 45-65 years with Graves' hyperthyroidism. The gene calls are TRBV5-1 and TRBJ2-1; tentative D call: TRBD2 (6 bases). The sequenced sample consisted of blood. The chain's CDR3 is CASSLVSGNNEQFF. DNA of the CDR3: TGCGCCAGCAGCTTGGTTAGCGGTAACAATGAGCAGTTCTTC.